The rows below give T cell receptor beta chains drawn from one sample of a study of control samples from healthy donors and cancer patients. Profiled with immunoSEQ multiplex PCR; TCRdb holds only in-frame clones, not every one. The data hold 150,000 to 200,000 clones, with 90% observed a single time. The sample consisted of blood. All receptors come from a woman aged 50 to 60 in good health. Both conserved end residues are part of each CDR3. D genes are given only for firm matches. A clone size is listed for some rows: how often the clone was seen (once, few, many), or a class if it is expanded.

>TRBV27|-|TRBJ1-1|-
TGTGCCAGCAGTTTATCAGGGGGGGGAACTGAAGCTTTCTTT
CASSLSGGGTEAFF
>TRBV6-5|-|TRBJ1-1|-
TGTGCCAGCAGTTCCCCGGCGGGGGGCGCTTGGACTGAAGCTTTCTTT
CASSSPAGGAWTEAFF
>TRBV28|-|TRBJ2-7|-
TGTGCCAGCACCACTGGGTGGGAGCAGTACTTC
CASTTGWEQYF
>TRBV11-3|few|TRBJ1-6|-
TGTGCCAGCAGCTTAATCAGGGCTGGATCACCCCTCCACTTT
CASSLIRAGSPLHF
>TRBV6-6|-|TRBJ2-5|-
TGTGCCAGCAGACTCACAGGAGGGTTATCCCCCCAGTACTTC
CASRLTGGLSPQYF
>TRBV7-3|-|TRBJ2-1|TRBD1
TGTGCCAGCAGCTCGGACAGGGGAGGGAATGAGCAGTTCTTC
CASSSDRGGNEQFF
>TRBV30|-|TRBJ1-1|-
TGTGCCTGGAGTGTCGGGCCAGGGAGGACTGAAGCTTTCTTT
CAWSVGPGRTEAFF
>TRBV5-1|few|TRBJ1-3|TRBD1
TGCGCCAGCAGCTTGGGAGGGACAGCTGGAAACACCATATATTTT
CASSLGGTAGNTIYF
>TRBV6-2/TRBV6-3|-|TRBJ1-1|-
TGTGCCAGCAGTTACTCGTGGAACACTGAAGCTTTCTTT
CASSYSWNTEAFF
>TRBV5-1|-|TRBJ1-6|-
TGCGCCAGCAGCCTAGACACAGGGACTAATTCACCCCTCCACTTT
CASSLDTGTNSPLHF
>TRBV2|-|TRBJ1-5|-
TGTGCCAGCAGCGACCGAATCCCGGCCCAGCATTTT
CASSDRIPAQHF
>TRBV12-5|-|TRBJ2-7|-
TGTGCTAGTGGCGCGGACTTCCCCTTCTACGAGCAGTACTTC
CASGADFPFYEQYF
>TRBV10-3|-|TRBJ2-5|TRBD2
TGTGCCATCGGGAGGGGCGGAGAGACCCAGTACTTC
CAIGRGGETQYF
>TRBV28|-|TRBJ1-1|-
TGTGCCAGCAGTCTATACAGCACTGAAGCTTTCTTT
CASSLYSTEAFF
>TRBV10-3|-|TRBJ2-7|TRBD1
TGTGCCATCAGTAAACCCGGGACAGGGCTCGGGCAGTACTTC
CAISKPGTGLGQYF
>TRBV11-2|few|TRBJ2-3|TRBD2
TGTGCCAGCAGCTTAATGGCGACTAGCGGGACCAAGTACACGCAGTATTTT
CASSLMATSGTKYTQYF
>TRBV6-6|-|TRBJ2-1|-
TGTGCCAGCAGTTACTCCGACTCGCGGGATGAGCAGTTCTTC
CASSYSDSRDEQFF
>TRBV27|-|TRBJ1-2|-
TGTGCCAGCAGTTCCCGGGACTGGAATTACTATGGCTACACCTTC
CASSSRDWNYYGYTF
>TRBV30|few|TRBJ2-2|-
TGTGCCTGGAGTCGCGGGGCTGTGAACACCGGGGAGCTGTTTTTT
CAWSRGAVNTGELFF
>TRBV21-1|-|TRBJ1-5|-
TGTGCCAGCAGCAAGTTTTCACCAGTCGCAGGTAGGGAGCCCCAGCATTTT
CASSKFSPVAGREPQHF
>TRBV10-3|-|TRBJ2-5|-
TGTGCCATCGCGAAGCGGATGGAAGAGACCCAGTACTTC
CAIAKRMEETQYF
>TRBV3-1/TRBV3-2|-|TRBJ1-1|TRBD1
TGTGCCAGCAGCCAGGTCCAGGGACAGGGTAGTACTGAAGCTTTCTTT
CASSQVQGQGSTEAFF
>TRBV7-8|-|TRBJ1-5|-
TGTGCCAGCACCGAGTGGGGGGGGGTTAGCAATCAGCCCCAGCATTTT
CASTEWGGVSNQPQHF
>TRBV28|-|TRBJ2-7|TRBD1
TGTGCCAGCAGTTCGGCGGACAGGGCCTACGAGCAGTACTTC
CASSSADRAYEQYF
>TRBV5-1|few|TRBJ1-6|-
TGCGCCAGCAGCTTGGATGTGACGGGGAATTCACCCCTCCACTTT
CASSLDVTGNSPLHF